This is a list of T cell receptor beta chains from one sample in a study of blood T cell repertoires in COVID-19. Produced via immunoSEQ multiplex PCR; TCRdb's table is partial and in-frame only. The sample lists roughly 330,000 clones, 86% occurring once. The specimen was peripheral blood. These receptors were taken from a woman aged 50 to 60 with acute or convalescent COVID-19. The CDR3 runs from the conserved cysteine through the conserved F or W. D genes are given only for firm matches. Clone size, where shown, is once, few, many, or a class for clones that have expanded.

CATSRGVEDRELYEQYF TGTGCCACCAGCAGAGGGGTAGAGGACAGGGAGCTCTACGAGCAGTACTTC TRBD1 TRBJ2-7 NA TRBV15
CATSRDRGQETQYF TGTGCCACCAGCAGAGATCGGGGCCAAGAGACCCAGTACTTC NA TRBJ2-5 NA TRBV15
CASSQAPGRGYTEAFF TGCGCCAGCAGCCAAGCGCCAGGCAGGGGCTACACTGAAGCTTTCTTT NA TRBJ1-1 NA TRBV4-1
CATSDKGQGATEQFF TGTGCCACCAGTGATAAAGGACAGGGGGCCACTGAGCAGTTCTTC TRBD1 TRBJ2-1 NA TRBV24-1
CASSAGTSEHSYEQYF TGTGCCAGCAGCGCCGGGACTAGCGAGCATTCCTACGAGCAGTACTTC TRBD2 TRBJ2-7 NA TRBV9
CASSPRQGYEAFF TGCGCCAGCAGCCCCAGACAGGGGTATGAAGCTTTCTTT TRBD1 TRBJ1-1 NA TRBV5-1
CSASGRGFETQYF TGCAGTGCTAGTGGCAGGGGGTTTGAGACCCAGTACTTC TRBD1 TRBJ2-5 NA TRBV20-1
CASTTLSGPPPYEQYF TGTGCCAGCACCACCCTTAGCGGGCCTCCGCCCTACGAGCAGTACTTC TRBD2 TRBJ2-7 NA TRBV27
CASSMRGTAAEKLFF TGTGCCAGCAGCATGAGGGGGACAGCTGCCGAAAAACTGTTTTTT TRBD1 TRBJ1-4 NA TRBV28
CASSLLAAGQGTGELFF TGTGCCAGCAGCTTACTGGCGGCGGGACAGGGCACCGGGGAGCTGTTTTTT TRBD1 TRBJ2-2 NA TRBV7-2
CSVANLMNTEAFF TGCAGCGTTGCGAATCTAATGAACACTGAAGCTTTCTTT NA TRBJ1-1 NA TRBV29-1
CASSSSGNPYNEQFF TGTGCCAGCAGCTCCAGCGGGAACCCCTACAATGAGCAGTTCTTC TRBD2 TRBJ2-1 NA TRBV11-2
CATSETGRDQPQHF TGTGCCACCAGCGAGACAGGGCGGGATCAGCCCCAGCATTTT TRBD1 TRBJ1-5 NA TRBV24-1
CASSQPQGSQNTGELFF TGTGCCAGCAGCCAACCGCAGGGGTCTCAGAACACCGGGGAGCTGTTTTTT NA TRBJ2-2 once TRBV3-1/TRBV3-2
CSVEGRGHGYTF TGCAGCGTTGAAGGCAGGGGGCATGGCTACACCTTC TRBD1 TRBJ1-2 NA TRBV29-1
CASSRDRGLDTGELFF TGTGCCAGCAGCCGGGACAGGGGGCTCGACACCGGGGAGCTGTTTTTT TRBD1 TRBJ2-2 few TRBV6-6
CASSASSGLAGRETQYF TGTGCCAGCAGCGCCTCGAGTGGACTAGCGGGAAGAGAGACCCAGTACTTC TRBD2 TRBJ2-5 NA TRBV9
CSVEGQTDTQYF TGCAGCGTTGAAGGCCAGACAGATACGCAGTATTTT NA TRBJ2-3 NA TRBV29-1
CASSLDRRGLVNTEAFF TGCGCCAGCAGCTTGGATCGCAGGGGGCTTGTGAACACTGAAGCTTTCTTT TRBD1 TRBJ1-1 NA TRBV5-1
CASSPSGEISGNTIYF TGTGCCAGCTCACCATCCGGGGAGATCTCTGGAAACACCATATATTTT NA TRBJ1-3 once TRBV18
CASSPLAPVSDTQYF TGTGCCAGCAGCCCGCTAGCTCCGGTGTCAGATACGCAGTATTTT NA TRBJ2-3 NA TRBV7-9
CASSVDSLNPYEQYF TGTGCCAGCAGCGTGGACAGTCTTAATCCCTACGAGCAGTACTTC NA TRBJ2-7 NA TRBV9
CASSPRAGNNYGYTF TGTGCCAGCAGCCCCAGGGCAGGAAATAACTATGGCTACACCTTC NA TRBJ1-2 NA TRBV27
CASSSRYNEQFF TGTGCCAGCAGCTCCAGGTACAATGAGCAGTTCTTC NA TRBJ2-1 NA TRBV13
CASSPGTSGPTGELFF TGTGCCAGCAGCCCCGGGACTAGCGGACCCACCGGGGAGCTGTTTTTT TRBD2 TRBJ2-2 NA TRBV4-2
CASSFPGTGQETQYF TGTGCCAGTAGTTTCCCCGGGACAGGACAAGAGACCCAGTACTTC TRBD1 TRBJ2-5 NA TRBV19
CASSSTGGQGADEQYF TGTGCTAGCAGCTCCACGGGGGGACAGGGGGCGGACGAGCAGTACTTC TRBD1 TRBJ2-7 NA TRBV7-7
CASSVWGGSTDTQYF TGTGCCAGCAGCGTATGGGGGGGAAGCACAGATACGCAGTATTTT TRBD2 TRBJ2-3 NA TRBV9
CASSLGVAGGRETQYF TGTGCCAGCAGTTTAGGTGTGGCGGGAGGCCGAGAGACCCAGTACTTC TRBD2 TRBJ2-5 NA TRBV27
CASRIAGASYEQYF TGTGCCAGCAGAATAGCGGGAGCATCCTACGAGCAGTACTTC TRBD2 TRBJ2-7 NA TRBV2
CASRQTGTSGRFVYEQYF TGTGCCAGTAGGCAAACGGGGACTAGCGGGAGGTTCGTGTACGAGCAGTACTTC TRBD2 TRBJ2-7 NA TRBV19
CASSLPGAQDEQYF TGTGCCAGCAGTCTTCCGGGAGCGCAGGACGAGCAGTACTTC NA TRBJ2-7 few TRBV28
CASSYAYRTGDYEQYF TGTGCCAGCAGTTACGCTTATAGGACGGGGGACTACGAGCAGTACTTC NA TRBJ2-7 NA TRBV6-2/TRBV6-3
CASSYNGDREIF TGTGCCAGCAGTTACAACGGGGACAGGGAAATTTTT TRBD1 TRBJ1-4 NA TRBV6-5
CASSLEGGYTEAFF TGCGCCAGCAGCTTGGAGGGAGGGTACACTGAAGCTTTCTTT NA TRBJ1-1 few TRBV5-1
CAWRDTGGWEKLFF TGTGCCTGGAGGGACACAGGGGGTTGGGAAAAACTGTTTTTT TRBD1 TRBJ1-4 NA TRBV30
CASSKEGQGASYEQYF TGTGCCAGCAGCAAAGAGGGACAGGGGGCCTCCTACGAGCAGTACTTC TRBD1 TRBJ2-7 NA TRBV7-8
CSVDVRVGYTF TGCAGCGTTGACGTCAGGGTTGGCTACACCTTC NA TRBJ1-2 once TRBV29-1
CASSLVQGGNTEAFF TGTGCCAGCAGCTTGGTGCAGGGCGGGAACACTGAAGCTTTCTTT NA TRBJ1-1 NA TRBV5-5
CASSFRTGPGAFF TGTGCCAGCAGTTTCCGCACAGGGCCTGGAGCTTTCTTT NA TRBJ1-1 NA TRBV28
CASTLGRDDVYNEQFF TGTGCCAGCACCCTAGGGCGGGATGACGTCTACAATGAGCAGTTCTTC NA TRBJ2-1 NA TRBV28
CASSQGPGLAGEETQYF TGCGCCAGCAGCCAAGGACCGGGACTAGCGGGGGAAGAGACCCAGTACTTC TRBD2 TRBJ2-5 NA TRBV4-1
CATSRAPVSETQYF TGTGCCACCAGCAGAGCCCCGGTATCAGAGACCCAGTACTTC NA TRBJ2-5 once TRBV15
CASSLGPGGPNEQFF TGTGCCAGCAGCTTAGGGCCGGGAGGGCCCAATGAGCAGTTCTTC TRBD2 TRBJ2-1 NA TRBV13
CASSSSLRTGRARNEKLFF TGTGCCAGCAGCTCATCCCTTCGGACAGGGCGCGCAAGGAATGAAAAACTGTTTTTT TRBD1 TRBJ1-4 NA TRBV28
CASSSGQTNTEAFF TGCGCCAGCAGCTCGGGACAGACGAACACTGAAGCTTTCTTT TRBD1 TRBJ1-1 NA TRBV5-1
CASTQGGLENTEAFF TGCGCCAGCACCCAAGGGGGCCTAGAGAACACTGAAGCTTTCTTT TRBD1 TRBJ1-1 NA TRBV5-1
CASGLASIYEQYF TGTGCTAGTGGTTTGGCCAGTATCTACGAGCAGTACTTC NA TRBJ2-7 NA TRBV12-5
CASSLGLAGKSDEQYF TGCGCCAGCAGCTTGGGTCTAGCGGGAAAGTCGGACGAGCAGTACTTC TRBD2 TRBJ2-7 NA TRBV5-1
CASSRTPGQGVPDTQYF TGTGCCAGCAGCCGAACACCGGGACAGGGGGTTCCAGATACGCAGTATTTT TRBD1 TRBJ2-3 NA TRBV6-6
CAWNTGRVNYGYTF TGTGCCTGGAACACAGGGCGAGTAAACTATGGCTACACCTTC NA TRBJ1-2 NA TRBV30
CASSSRGGDTQYF TGTGCCAGCAGTTCCAGAGGGGGCGATACGCAGTATTTT TRBD1 TRBJ2-3 NA TRBV27
CASSSRQGSPDTQYF TGTGCCAGCAGCTCCCGACAGGGATCACCAGATACGCAGTATTTT TRBD1 TRBJ2-3 few TRBV5-4
CASSVGDSSYNEQFF TGTGCCAGCAGCGTGGGCGATAGCTCCTACAATGAGCAGTTCTTC NA TRBJ2-1 NA TRBV9